Sequencing of this T cell receptor beta chain was carried out in a study of cytomegalovirus exposure and HLA in healthy donors. Study observations and caveats: With DRB1 most and HLA-C fewest, TCR association rates differed between HLA loci in a later analysis. No immune exposure information besides CMV serostatus was available. Most subjects had HLA-A and HLA-B alleles reportedly predicted accurately by TCR beta sequences. In a later analysis, productive TCRs from donors in an Asian-associated ancestry cluster reportedly carried fewer N-insertions than the cohort mean.

PCR employed 60 Vbeta and 13 Jbeta primers. Assay used: immunoSEQ multiplex PCR; TCRdb lists only in-frame clones, some missing. In total, the table holds 100,000 to 150,000 clones. Looked up from germline, CDR1 is SNHLY and CDR2 is FYNNEI. The CDR3 spans 13 residues. Trimming shortened V by 1 base and J by 14 bases, and 15 bases separated the two germline ends. Of note for this clone: Its antigen is unidentified.

The origin of this receptor is a man between 18 and 35 years old in good health and CMV-seronegative. The chain uses TRBV2 and TRBJ1-5; maybe TRBD1 (5 bases). The sequenced sample consisted of PBMCs. The CDR3 sequence: CASSEELVGGKHF. In DNA, the CDR3 is TGTGCCAGCAGTGAAGAGCTAGTTGGGGGGAAGCATTTT.